A single sample is the source of the 25 T cell receptor beta chains below, sequenced in a study of blood T cell repertoires in COVID-19. Clones were read by immunoSEQ multiplex PCR, and TCRdb kept only the in-frame ones, dropping some. Of nearly 300,000 clones detected, roughly 90% appear once; the ten largest clones hold 2.5% to 3.5%. The material sequenced was PBMCs or T cells enriched from blood (not recorded which). The source of these receptors is a woman aged 50 to 65 who had been exposed to COVID-19.

V gene TRBV6-4 combines with J gene TRBJ1-1; a weak D match, TRBD1 (6 bases). Trimming left V 6 bases short and J 1 base short, with 15 bases between. The CDR3 covers 15 residues. CDR1 and CDR2 (germline): MRHNA, SNTAGT. This chain's CDR3 is CASRIAGAGNTEAFF. The CDR3 nucleotides are TGTGCCAGCAGGATCGCAGGGGCGGGGAACACTGAAGCTTTCTTT.

This chain connects TRBV15 to TRBJ2-3, with 10 bases that match TRBD2. V dropped 3 bases and J dropped 4; count of bases not matched to a gene: 10. CDR1 is LNHNV and CDR2 is YYDKDF in the germline V gene (reference sequence). This CDR3 contains 17 residues. CDR3 DNA sequence: TGTGCCACCAGCAGCGGGTTAGCGGGGGGTTTGTCAGATACGCAGTATTTT. Translated: CATSSGLAGGLSDTQYF.

The chain joins TRBV6-2 or TRBV6-3 to TRBJ2-1, with 7 nucleotides matching TRBD1. This CDR3 contains 15 residues. Per the germline V gene, CDR1 is MNHEY and CDR2 is SVGEGT. The trim removed 0 bases at V and 2 bases at J, leaving 1 base unmatched. The DNA for the CDR3 is TGTGCCAGCAGTTACTCAGGGGGCCCCTACAATGAGCAGTTCTTC. It translates to CASSYSGGPYNEQFF.

The chain couples TRBV5-1 to TRBJ1-1; D unclear. Germline V gives CDR1 SGHRS, CDR2 YFSETQ. The CDR3 sequence is 13 residues long. V lost 2 bases and J 7 bases, leaving 12 bases between the germline ends. CDR3 nucleotide sequence: TGCGCCAGCAGCTTCAGCCGGGATGGTGAAGCTTTCTTT. Protein sequence: CASSFSRDGEAFF.

This chain uses TRBV3-1 (or the pseudogene TRBV3-2) with TRBJ1-6, with TRBD1 matching over 7 bases. V was clipped by 2 bases and J by 9 bases; unmatched bases: 7. CDR3 length equals 15 residues. Germline-derived CDR1 and CDR2 are LGHDT and YNNKEL (reference sequence). The CDR3 loop is CASSQKQGRGSPLHF. The CDR3 nucleotides read TGTGCCAGCAGCCAAAAACAGGGGCGGGGTTCACCCCTCCACTTT.

Only a few counts were recorded for this clone. The gene calls are TRBV11-2 and TRBJ1-5; D ambiguous. V lost 0 bases to trimming and J lost 4 bases, with 10 bases between them. CDR1 is SGHAT, CDR2 FQNNGV, per germline. The CDR3 is made up of 15 amino acids. CDR3 amino acids: CASSLDGAGNQPQHF. For the CDR3, the DNA is TGTGCCAGCAGCTTAGATGGTGCGGGAAATCAGCCCCAGCATTTT.

This rearrangement joins TRBV3-1 (or the pseudogene TRBV3-2) to TRBJ2-4, with 8 bases aligning to TRBD2. J lost 1 base, V lost 4 bases, and 9 bases had no gene match. The CDR3 is made up of 17 amino acids. Germline V gene data show CDR1 as LGHDT and CDR2 as YNNKEL (reference sequence). DNA for the CDR3: TGTGCCAGCAGCCGAAGGAGCGGGGGAGAGGCCAAAAACATTCAGTACTTC. Translation gives CASSRRSGGEAKNIQYF.

The genes are TRBV7-6 and TRBJ2-7; 12 bases are a match to TRBD2. Germline CDR1 SGHVS, CDR2 FNYEAQ. This CDR3 has 15 residues. The J segment lost 2 bases and the V segment lost 1 base, leaving 0 bases of the junction unmatched. The CDR3 loop reads CASSLGLAGAYEQYF. The CDR3 nucleotides are TGTGCCAGCAGCTTAGGACTAGCGGGAGCCTACGAGCAGTACTTC.

CDR3 in DNA: TGTGCCAAGACAGCTCCGTCGAACACTGAAGCTTTCTTT. Protein product: CAKTAPSNTEAFF. V and J are TRBV2 and TRBJ1-1, with a possible D match to TRBD1 (5 bases). V lost 10 bases to trimming and J lost 1 base, with 13 bases between them. The CDR3 consists of 13 residues. The germline gives CDR1 SNHLY, CDR2 FYNNEI.

V gene TRBV2 combines with J gene TRBJ2-5, with 7 bases aligning to TRBD2. Per the germline V gene, CDR1 is SNHLY and CDR2 is FYNNEI. The CDR3 covers 14 residues. The V and J ends lost 3 bases and 5 bases, in that order; junction bases with no gene match: 6. CDR3 residues: CASSEVSGHETQYF. The DNA for the CDR3 is TGTGCCAGCAGTGAGGTTAGCGGGCACGAGACCCAGTACTTC.

V is TRBV29-1 and J is TRBJ1-5; D gene unclear. Germline loops: CDR1 SQVTM, CDR2 ANQGSEA. The CDR3 extends over 14 amino acids. The germline V and J ends were trimmed by 5 bases and 7 bases, with 18 bases remaining between them. DNA of the CDR3: TGCAGCGTTTCCCCCGGTCAAGCGGGACAGCCCCAGCATTTT. Protein: CSVSPGQAGQPQHF.

The V gene is TRBV6-1, the J gene TRBJ1-2, with a tentative D call TRBD1 (5 bases). The CDR3 extends over 14 amino acids. Germline CDR1 reads MNHNS; CDR2 reads SASEGT. V gave up 1 base and J gave up 6 bases, with 12 bases separating them. CDR3 in DNA: TGTGCCAGCAGTGAAGTGGGGGAGGGACATGGCTACACCTTC. Translated: CASSEVGEGHGYTF.

J is TRBJ2-2 and V is TRBV28; 8 positions match TRBD2. Trimming took 7 bases from V and 1 from J; bases not matched to a gene: 8. The CDR3 length is 16 residues. Germline V gives CDR1 MDHEN, CDR2 SYDVKM. This chain's CDR3 is CASNLRGGRNTGELFF. The CDR3 nucleotides are TGTGCCAGCAACCTCCGCGGGGGGCGGAACACCGGGGAGCTGTTTTTT.

This clone has just one count. The V call is TRBV7-2, the J call TRBJ1-3; 9 positions match TRBD1. The CDR3 is 18 residues long. Trimming removed 0 bases from V and 0 bases from J; junction bases left unmatched: 6. Germline V lookup: CDR1 SGHTA, CDR2 FQGNSA. CDR3 region: CASSLAQDRGSSGNTIYF. CDR3 DNA sequence: TGTGCCAGCAGCTTAGCGCAGGACAGGGGTAGCTCTGGAAACACCATATATTTT.

The CDR3 nucleotides read TGTGCCAGCAGTCCTCGGGACACCTCCTACAATGAGCAGTTCTTC. This sequence encodes CASSPRDTSYNEQFF. The chain couples TRBV11-3 to TRBJ2-1; D possibly corresponds to TRBD1 (6 bases). The CDR3 runs to 15 residues. The V end lost 6 bases, the J end lost 0 bases, and 12 bases lay between the germline ends. The germline V gene has CDR1 SGHNT and CDR2 YENEEA. The full variable domain, in which reference TRBV11-3 and TRBJ2-1 provide the parts outside the CDR3, is EAGVVQSPRYKIIEKKQPVAFWCNPISGHNTLYWYLQNLGQGPELLIRYENEEAVDDSQLPKDRFSAERLKGVDSTLKIQPAELGDSAVYLCASSPRDTSYNEQFFGPGTRLTVL.

The genes are TRBV6-2 or TRBV6-3 and TRBJ2-4; 7 bases agree with TRBD1. Germline CDR1 is MNHEY and CDR2 is SVGEGT. Trimming took 5 bases from V and 3 from J; bases not matched to a gene: 10. The CDR3 has 16 residues. The CDR3 loop reads CASSTGQVIVKNIQYF. The CDR3, as DNA: TGTGCCAGCAGTACCGGACAGGTGATCGTCAAAAACATTCAGTACTTC.

The chain links TRBV20-1 to TRBJ1-5; unclear D gene. Germline assignment: CDR1 DFQATT and CDR2 SNEGSKA (reference sequence). The CDR3 runs to 11 residues. Deletions cut 7 bases from V and 7 bases from J, with 11 bases between. For the CDR3, the DNA is TGCAGTGTCTCGAGCGGCCAGCCCCAGCATTTT. As protein: CSVSSGQPQHF.

This chain uses TRBV2 with TRBJ1-5; no reliable D call. Germline V CDR1 and CDR2: SNHLY, FYNNEI. Trimming took 6 bases from V and 2 from J, leaving 17 bases between them. The CDR3 is 16 residues long. The CDR3 region is CASRELREFGNQPQHF. The CDR3, as DNA: TGTGCCAGCAGGGAACTACGGGAATTCGGCAATCAGCCCCAGCATTTT.

In this sample, this clone turned up a few times. The chain uses TRBV10-2 and TRBJ2-7; a possible D gene is TRBD1 (7 bases). The germline CDR1 and CDR2 sequences are WSHSY and SAAADI. Between the trimmed V and J ends, which lost 7 bases and 3 bases, there was a span of 16 bases. This CDR3 contains 14 residues. The CDR3 is CASNRRGPGYEQYF. CDR3 nucleotides: TGCGCCAGCAACCGGAGGGGGCCTGGCTACGAGCAGTACTTC.

V is TRBV11-2 and J is TRBJ2-1; the match to TRBD1 covers 8 bases. CDR3 length: 16 residues. Looked up from germline, CDR1 is SGHAT and CDR2 is FQNNGV. V dropped 6 bases and J dropped 8; count of bases not matched to a gene: 15. CDR3 sequence: CASRLSYGTGSDEQFF. As DNA, the CDR3 is TGTGCCAGCAGGCTTTCTTACGGGACAGGTTCGGATGAGCAGTTCTTC.

This clone was seen a single time. The gene calls are TRBV19 and TRBJ2-1; 10 bases map to TRBD1. V was clipped by 10 bases and J by 4 bases; unmatched bases: 4. This CDR3 contains 13 residues. Per the germline V gene, CDR1 is LNHDA and CDR2 is SQIVND (reference sequence). The CDR3 sequence is CATGQGVYNEQFF. The CDR3 DNA reads TGTGCCACAGGACAGGGGGTGTACAATGAGCAGTTCTTC.

This sequence joins TRBV6-5 and TRBJ1-1; D remains unclear. The germline V and J ends were trimmed by 4 bases and 4 bases, with 10 bases remaining between them. Looked up from germline, CDR1 is MNHEY and CDR2 is SVGAGI. The CDR3 covers 13 residues. The CDR3, as DNA: TGTGCCAGCAGTTCGACTTGGAGCACTGAAGCTTTCTTT. It encodes CASSSTWSTEAFF.

The chain has TRBV10-3 and TRBJ1-3, with D unclear. The CDR3 extends over 13 amino acids. The V gene lost 2 bases and the J gene lost 7 bases, with 9 bases spanning the gap. Germline CDR1 is ENHRY and CDR2 is SYGVKD. CDR3: CAISERAPNTIYF. In DNA form, the CDR3 reads TGTGCCATCAGTGAGCGCGCGCCGAACACCATATATTTT.

The chain couples TRBV6-5 to TRBJ1-4; a weak D match, TRBD1 (6 bases). V was trimmed by 5 bases and J by 3 bases, leaving 13 bases between them. CDR3 size: 15 residues. The V gene's germline CDR1 is MNHEY and CDR2 SVGAGI. The CDR3 DNA reads as TGTGCCAGCAGTCTACAGGGACGGGCTAATGAAAAACTGTTTTTT. It specifies CASSLQGRANEKLFF.

The J gene is TRBJ2-5, the V gene TRBV29-1; D possibly corresponds to TRBD2 (5 bases). Trimming pared 8 bases from V and 0 bases from J, leaving 28 bases between. This CDR3 has 18 amino acids. Germline assignment: CDR1 SQVTM and CDR2 ANQGSEA. CDR3 bases: TGCAGCCCTGCTATGAGGGCTAGGGTATGCGAGTACCAAGAGACCCAGTACTTC. Encoded protein: CSPAMRARVCEYQETQYF.